This T cell receptor beta chain was sequenced in a study of cytomegalovirus exposure and HLA in healthy donors (dated by TCRdb to 2016 to 2017). Broadly, across the study: An earlier analysis of roughly 570 of the donors reported roughly 300 Gb of sequence data and 117 million unique TCR beta sequences obtained from about 180 million T cells. Donor age, sex, ethnicity and CMV serostatus were compiled alongside the repertoire data. A later genetic analysis used genome-wide SNP genotypes for about 60% of the roughly 700 donors, treating that subset as a discovery cohort. To decide whether each TCR beta V gene segment behaved as functional or pseudogenic, an earlier analysis of approximately 590 of the donors relied on high-throughput TCR beta sequencing. A later analysis re-examined previously published TCR beta repertoires from 610 or so donors and added high-resolution HLA genotyping to investigate patterns of TCR occurrence. Among some 400 genotyped donors of the cohort, an average of about 240,000 unique TCR beta nucleotide sequences was sequenced per donor, of which 15% to 20% were non-productive. Besides the first cohort of about 730 subjects, a separate validation cohort made up of over 100 different subjects was used. Rather than using new phenotypic data, the later analysis identified candidate immune exposures from TCR beta sequences and from how often those sequences occurred across donors. HLA typing included class I and class II loci at four-digit resolution. Typing coverage differed by locus: A, B, C, DRB1 and DQB1 were typed in about 620-630 donors, DQA1 in 522, DPA1 in roughly 590, and DPB1 in 450 to 480. Approximately 300 gigabases of sequencing data and 70 million to 85 million unique TCR sequences were included in an early release covering around 600 HLA-typed donors. To predict cytomegalovirus infection status, the study combined high-throughput TCR immunosequencing, statistical association of individual TCRs with disease status, and machine learning. The study aimed to test whether signatures of past pathogen exposure could be identified by cataloging public T cell receptors. Of the 350 to 400 genotyped donors, 65% to 90% fell in the genetic ancestry cluster associated with self-reported Caucasian donors. A few DR-DQ haplotypes were treated as single units for association and clustering because of strong linkage in the cohort. The T cell repertoires of 666 subjects were profiled by immunosequencing and related to cytomegalovirus serostatus. Every repertoire in the discovery cohort had been generated on one and the same sequencing platform.

With regard to this clone: The antigen it recognizes is unknown. Qualities for individual bases were not recorded, and no much larger clone is one base off.

The receptor library was made with the immunoSEQ multiplex PCR assay. For the multiplex PCR, a mixture combining 60 forward primers for TCR Vbeta segments and 13 reverse primers for TCR Jbeta segments was used. A multiplex PCR assay on genomic DNA amplified the CDR3 region of rearranged TCR beta genes. The Illumina HiSeq System was used to sequence the amplified TCR beta libraries as 87-base-pair reads. Per the source publication's procedure: A later analysis counted about 76 million unique TCR beta chains across the 666 repertoires, and around 9.9 million of these chains were shared by at least two donors. To remove PCR and sequencing errors, raw reads were error-corrected and collapsed into unique sequences using a nearest-neighbor algorithm that merged closely related sequences. V, D and J gene segments were assigned by aligning CDR3 sequences to IMGT reference sequences. For a sequence to be retained, a match of at least six nucleotides to both a V gene segment and a J gene segment was required. Rearrangements were called productive when the CDR3 lacked stop codons and stayed in frame with V and J; all others were non-productive. CDR3 was defined by IMGT convention, running from the second conserved V-encoded cysteine to the conserved J-encoded phenylalanine. Sequences without an unambiguous match to a single V gene segment were excluded from the earlier analysis of approximately 600 of the donors. In an earlier analysis of 587 of the donors, V segments were called functional above 56.7% productive rearrangements and were called segregating when the between-donor standard deviation exceeded 5%. To diagnose cytomegalovirus status from the catalog of TCR beta chain sequences, a statistical classification framework was built. In a later analysis, TCR nucleotide sequences were compared against IMGT/GENE-DB human TR gene sequences so that V and J genes could be assigned. In a later analysis, CDR3 sequences and most-parsimonious VDJ recombination scenarios were assigned using the TCRdist pipeline. A later analysis defined each TCR beta chain by its CDR3 amino acid sequence plus V-gene family, and excluded reads lacking a unique V-gene family. A later analysis removed 550 to 650 highly shared, low-generation-probability nucleotide sequences to deal with suspected cross-contamination and a sequencing artifact. In a later analysis, a clonal expansion index for each public chain was calculated from normalized within-repertoire ranks of inferred template counts. In a later analysis, generation probabilities were computed using a VDJ recombination model fitted to out-of-frame rearrangements, and the results were checked against IGoR. In a later analysis, TCR-TCR, TCR-HLA and TCR-CMV co-occurrence was scored with hypergeometric tests, and a repertoire-size bias correction was applied to TCR pairs. In a later analysis, false discovery rates were estimated by permuting HLA or CMV assignments 20 times. In a later analysis, co-occurring TCRs were grouped using DBSCAN, and TCRdist sequence similarity was added for clustering within HLA-allele-positive subsets. Repertoires with fewer than 30,000 or more than 120,000 public chains were left out of co-occurrence clustering, as were four to six repertoires with anomalous nucleotide sharing. TCRdb obtained this table from immuneACCESS and retained in-frame rearrangements with V and J assigned. These tables miss some clones; where compared with another copy, unresolved V genes account for less than half of the shortfall, and the remainder is unexplained. That table furnishes V, J and clone size, whereas the DNA furnished D and trimming. The sample table shows about 100,000 clones, and around 80% are seen once. The top ten hold roughly 15% of the sample.

In total, fewer than 750 healthy bone marrow donors made up the cohort. At the time of sampling, all cohort members were nominally healthy, though unrecorded immune exposures were likely present. The donor was CMV seropositive and was included in the group of almost 300 seropositive cohort members. Every donor gave a peripheral blood sample, and the peripheral blood mononuclear cells from that sample were used for TCR beta sequencing. The Qiagen DNeasy Blood Extraction Kit was used to extract genomic DNA from the blood cell samples. For CDR1 and CDR2, the germline V gene (reference sequence) lists LNHNV and YYDKDF. The CDR3 spans 14 residues, from the cysteine through the phenylalanine. Left in the record is the CDR3 DNA by itself, 42 bases read in frame from the first base. V is shortened by 3 bases, J by 6 bases, and the region joining them spans 12 bases. Study-wide findings and limitations: Sequencing depth was assumed to be roughly uniform across donors in the presence/absence analyses, though that assumption may not hold. A group of highly shared sequence variants was considered likely to be a technical artifact of the sequencing pipeline. HLA typing was unavailable for some donors at each locus, so association tests used only the typed subset. For the cohort, immune exposure information was limited to CMV serostatus. In a later analysis, HLA-associated TCR beta chains were found to be more clonally expanded and to have lower generation probabilities than equally common non-associated chains. The study listed approximately 160 TCR beta chains as associated with cytomegalovirus. In a later analysis, most CMV-associated TCR beta chains were found to appear HLA-restricted, with HLA associations seemingly driven largely by CMV exposure. Correlated functional status among segregating V segments might be attributable to linkage disequilibrium, but an unknown experimental factor could not be ruled out. V-gene and J-gene trimming of TCR beta chains was associated with a missense DCLRE1C variant in a later genetic analysis, and the association was replicated in an independent cohort. In an earlier analysis of some 540 of the donors, most TCR beta V segments appeared in productive rearrangements about 87% or about 30% of the time, broadly matching IMGT annotations. Over 15 rarely observed V segments, including chromosome 9 orphons, were excluded from the earlier analysis of a few hundred of the donors because counts were too low. In a later analysis, TCR association rates were found to vary across HLA loci, with the most associated TCRs seen for DRB1 alleles and the fewest for HLA-C alleles. A later analysis reported that several top co-occurrence clusters appeared linked to parvovirus B19, influenza, CMV and Epstein-Barr virus. In a later genetic analysis, fewer N-insertions in productive TCRs were reported among donors in an Asian-associated ancestry cluster than the roughly 700-donor mean. Some IMGT-functional V segments, including TRBV6-2 and TRBV6-3, could not be distinguished by the 87-base-pair reads and were therefore excluded. Most TCR sequences were observed very rarely across donors, whereas some public TCRs were present in many individuals. A later analysis associated 17,000 or so TCR beta sequences with specific HLA alleles at a false discovery rate of 0.05. When HLA alleles, especially DR and DQ, strongly co-occurred, attributing TCR associations to individual alleles was difficult. The authors suggested that the approach could potentially be extended to other disease states and immunological phenotypes. In this cohort, only TCR beta chains were sequenced, and detectable features were limited by the absence of alpha or paired-chain data. A few of the identified cytomegalovirus-associated TCR beta chains were confirmed in vitro to be specific for cytomegalovirus antigens. The classifier was reported to diagnose cytomegalovirus status with high specificity and sensitivity in both the original and validation cohorts. A further reported finding was that TCR beta sequences accurately predicted the HLA-A and HLA-B alleles for most subjects in the first cohort.

The chain is encoded by TRBV15 joined to TRBJ2-1; the D gene lacks a confident call. The receptor was derived from a male donor in good health and CMV-seropositive. What was sequenced was PBMCs. In nucleotides, the sequence is TGTGCCACCAGCAGGAGTCTGACGGGCAATGAGCAGTTCTTC. This gives the protein CATSRSLTGNEQFF.